This TCR beta chain was sequenced during a study of T cell repertoires in cytomegalovirus infection. One entry per CDR3 protein, called by TCRdb with MiXCR from the reads. The sample has approximately 500,000 distinct CDR3 sequences, more than 25% seen once. Concerning this clonotype itself: Its target is not known.

Trimming took off 3 bases at V and 11 bases at J, with 10 bases between the two ends. There are 10 residues in the CDR3. Per the germline V gene, CDR1 is SQVTM and CDR2 is ANQGSEA. Study results and caveats: Adding up the frequency of public TCR beta families identified people who carried CMV plus the relevant HLA.

The clonotype was recovered from a human donor in good health (CMV status not recorded). Some clones in this sample may be carry-over from other donors' samples. What was sequenced was PBMCs. J is TRBJ1-1 and V is TRBV29-1; no definite D call. CDR3 in amino acids: CSVDAPGAFF. The CDR3 coding sequence is TGCAGCGTTGATGCCCCGGGGGCTTTCTTT.